These 28 T cell receptor beta chains came from one sample sequenced in a study of T-cell reconstitution after alpha-beta-depleted transplantation in children. Library preparation (for TCRbeta) was performed with unique molecular identifiers. In TCRdb, the PCR reads were re-called with MiXCR into one record per CDR3 protein. This table holds over 400,000 distinct CDR3 sequences, roughly 44% found once. Specimen: PBMCs, collected before TCRalphabeta/CD19-depleted stem cell transplant. The source of these receptors is a girl aged 2-10 years with aplastic anemia, due to receive a stem cell transplant.

This clonotype appeared many times. The chain carries TRBV2 and TRBJ1-1; TRBD1 aligns across 8 bases. With V trimmed by 6 bases and J by 5 bases, 8 bases remained unmatched. CDR1 is SNHLY and CDR2 is FYNNEI in the germline V gene. The length of the CDR3 is 14 residues. The CDR3 loop reads CASRVDRGWTEAFF. CDR3 in DNA: TGTGCCAGCAGAGTAGACAGGGGATGGACTGAAGCTTTCTTT.

The chain employs TRBV4-1 and TRBJ1-1; tentatively, D is TRBD1 (5 bases). The V gene's germline CDR1 is MGHRA and CDR2 YSYEKL. The CDR3 spans 13 residues. V lost 3 bases and J 10 bases, leaving 15 bases between the germline ends. The CDR3 here is CASSHMDMSGAFF. In DNA, the CDR3 is TGCGCCAGCAGCCATATGGACATGAGTGGAGCTTTCTTT.

The V call is TRBV4-2, the J call TRBJ1-1; unclear D gene. CDR1 and CDR2 (germline): LGHNA, YNFKEQ. V was pared by 0 bases and J by 4 bases, with 12 bases between. The CDR3 has 15 amino acids. The CDR3 region has the DNA TGTGCCAGCAGCCAAGATCTGGGTCAAGGCACTGAAGCTTTCTTT. Translated: CASSQDLGQGTEAFF.

The J gene is TRBJ2-3, the V gene TRBV5-6, with 7 bases fitting TRBD2. J was trimmed by 1 base and V by 0 bases; bases with no gene match: 8. This CDR3 region has 17 residues. Germline lookup yields CDR1 SGHDT and CDR2 YYEEEE. This chain's CDR3 is CASSLAASGLGTDTQYF. The CDR3 DNA reads TGTGCCAGCAGCTTGGCCGCTAGCGGCCTGGGCACAGATACGCAGTATTTT. Using reference TRBV5-6 and TRBJ2-3 for the parts outside the CDR3, the full variable domain is DAGVTQSPTHLIKTRGQQVTLRCSPKSGHDTVSWYQQALGQGPQFIFQYYEEEERQRGNFPDRFSGHQFPNYSSELNVNALLLGDSALYLCASSLAASGLGTDTQYFGPGTRLTVL.

This clonotype has more than one count but fewer than ten. The CDR3 DNA is TGTGCCAGCAAGGCGGGGACAGGGGATACGCAGTATTTT. As protein: CASKAGTGDTQYF. This chain joins TRBV6-6 and TRBJ2-3, with 9 bases matching TRBD1. Germline CDR1 and CDR2: MNHNY and SVGAGI (reference sequence). With V trimmed by 7 bases and J by 6 bases, 5 bases remained unmatched. The CDR3 spans 13 residues.

This chain connects TRBV10-1 to TRBJ1-1, with 7 positions matching TRBD1. Trimming took 3 bases from V and 5 from J; bases not matched to a gene: 3. The CDR3 is 13 amino acids. Per the germline V gene, CDR1 is WNHNN and CDR2 is SYGVQD (reference sequence). The CDR3 loop reads CASSDRRGTEAFF. CDR3 DNA sequence: TGCGCCAGCAGTGATCGCAGGGGGACTGAAGCTTTCTTT.

This clonotype was detected only a few times. This chain uses TRBV4-3 with TRBJ2-6, with a possible D match to TRBD2 (5 bases). This CDR3 has 19 residues. Germline loops: CDR1 LGHNA, CDR2 YSLEER. Trimming removed 0 bases from V and 2 bases from J, with 17 bases in between. Here the CDR3 reads CASSQDHGLTRAGANVLTF. The DNA of the CDR3 is TGCGCCAGCAGCCAAGATCACGGGCTCACGCGGGCTGGGGCCAACGTCCTGACTTTC.

The chain couples TRBV7-9 to TRBJ1-1, with D unresolved. Germline loops: CDR1 SEHNR, CDR2 FQNEAQ (reference sequence). This CDR3 region has 13 residues. V was pared by 5 bases and J by 4 bases, with 11 bases between. The CDR3 region is CASSKSPGTEAFF. DNA for the CDR3: TGTGCCAGCAGCAAGAGTCCCGGCACTGAAGCTTTCTTT.

The gene calls are TRBV7-9 and TRBJ2-3, with D tentatively TRBD2 (6 bases). This CDR3 contains 17 residues. Germline V gives CDR1 SEHNR, CDR2 FQNEAQ (reference sequence). V gave up 6 bases and J gave up 2 bases, with 21 bases separating them. The CDR3 nucleotides are TGTGCCAGCAGACCGCGGGGCGGGGCCACCCCCACAGATACGCAGTATTTT. Translating gives CASRPRGGATPTDTQYF.

This clonotype was observed a handful of times. V is TRBV6-1 and J is TRBJ2-1; tentatively, D is TRBD2 (5 bases). Germline CDR1 reads MNHNS; CDR2 reads SASEGT. This CDR3 has 12 amino acids. Trimming shortened V by 3 bases and J by 13 bases, and 13 bases separated the two germline ends. The CDR3 protein is CASSDDSSTQFF. CDR3 bases: TGTGCCAGCAGTGACGACTCTAGCACCCAGTTCTTC.

This clonotype has more than one count but fewer than ten. V gene TRBV3-1 combines with J gene TRBJ1-2; D is unclear. The CDR3 is 15 residues long. The germline V gene has CDR1 LGHDT and CDR2 YNNKEL (reference sequence). Deletions cut 2 bases from V and 2 bases from J, with 12 bases between. CDR3 loop: CASSQKAQRNYGYTF. CDR3 bases: TGTGCCAGCAGCCAAAAGGCACAGCGAAACTATGGCTACACCTTC.

This clonotype has at least ten counts. This chain connects TRBV29-1 to TRBJ2-4; 7 bases are shared with TRBD2. The CDR3 extends over 14 amino acids. The germline CDR1 and CDR2 sequences are SQVTM and ANQGSEA. V lost 6 bases and J lost 3; bases outside the gene matches: 8. The DNA for the CDR3 is TGCAGCGTGGCGGGAGCTGGTGGCAAAAACATTCAGTACTTC. It translates to CSVAGAGGKNIQYF.

A word on this clonotype: Since a much larger clone is just one base distant, this may be a read error. The chain links TRBV5-8 to TRBJ2-7, with TRBD1 identical over 7 bases. Germline V gene sequence: CDR1 SGHTS, CDR2 YDEGEE. J lost 6 bases, V lost 4 bases, and 13 bases had no gene match. There are 15 residues in the CDR3. CDR3 in DNA: TGTGCCAGCAGCCTTGGGCCCCTCAGACAGGGCGAGCAGTACTTC. This codes for CASSLGPLRQGEQYF.

This chain joins TRBV20-1 and TRBJ1-1; D not resolved. The CDR3 has 14 residues. CDR1 DFQATT and CDR2 SNEGSKA come from the germline V gene (reference sequence). Trimming removed 0 bases at V and 4 bases at J, with 12 bases between. CDR3 amino acids: CSARDNGRVTEAFF. The DNA of the CDR3 is TGCAGTGCTAGAGATAACGGTCGGGTCACTGAAGCTTTCTTT.

The CDR3 here is CASSFRGAANEKLFF. Here the CDR3 DNA reads TGTGCCAGCAGTTTTAGGGGGGCGGCTAATGAAAAACTGTTTTTT. V is TRBV6-5 and J is TRBJ1-4; maybe TRBD1 (6 bases). The germline CDR1 and CDR2 sequences are MNHEY and SVGAGI. The CDR3 has 15 amino acids. The V and J ends lost 4 bases and 3 bases respectively, with 12 bases between them.

This clonotype was detected only a few times. The rearrangement uses TRBV20-1 and TRBJ1-5; D not certain. This CDR3 has 12 residues. Germline loops: CDR1 DFQATT, CDR2 SNEGSKA (reference sequence). V lost 3 bases to trimming and J lost 5 bases, with 8 bases between them. The CDR3 loop reads CSASEHYQPQHF. The DNA of the CDR3 is TGCAGTGCTAGTGAGCATTATCAGCCCCAGCATTTT.

This clonotype was seen a few times. The genes are TRBV12-3 or TRBV12-4 and TRBJ2-1; 8 bases are a match to TRBD2. The ends lost 4 bases at V and 1 base at J; junction bases unmatched: 12. CDR3 length: 18 residues. This chain's CDR3 is CASSSLLVAGFSYNEQFF. Written as DNA, the CDR3 is TGTGCCAGCAGTTCCCTTTTAGTAGCGGGATTTTCCTACAATGAGCAGTTCTTC.

This clonotype was counted ten times or more. The CDR3 region is CAWSTERGYNEQFF. The CDR3 region has the DNA TGTGCCTGGAGTACAGAGCGGGGGTACAATGAGCAGTTCTTC. The chain links TRBV30 to TRBJ2-1; 8 bases fit TRBD2. Trimming removed 2 bases from V and 4 bases from J; junction bases left unmatched: 4. CDR3 size: 14 residues. Germline V gene lookup returns CDR1 GTSNPN and CDR2 SVGIG (reference sequence).

This clonotype was detected only a few times. This chain joins TRBV15 and TRBJ2-1; 10 bases align to TRBD2. This CDR3 comprises 18 residues. V was clipped by 0 bases and J by 10 bases; unmatched bases: 15. The V gene's germline CDR1 is LNHNV and CDR2 YYDKDF (reference sequence). In DNA, the CDR3 is TGTGCCACCAGCAGAGATGGGTTTTTTAGGACTAGCGGTCGGGAGCAGTTCTTC. Translated, it gives CATSRDGFFRTSGREQFF.

This clonotype has a handful of counts. The V gene is TRBV20-1, the J gene TRBJ2-1; 8 bases are shared with TRBD2. The CDR3 contains 13 residues. The germline V gene encodes CDR1 DFQATT and CDR2 SNEGSKA (reference sequence). Trimming cost V 3 bases and J 8 bases; bases outside gene matches: 6. The CDR3 coding sequence is TGCAGTGCTAGTGGGACTAGTTTAGATGAGCAGTTCTTC. Encoded protein: CSASGTSLDEQFF.

V and J are TRBV20-1 and TRBJ2-7, with TRBD2 matching over 9 bases. The V gene's germline CDR1 is DFQATT and CDR2 SNEGSKA (reference sequence). The CDR3 has 13 residues. Trimming took 3 bases from V and 5 from J; bases not matched to a gene: 5. The CDR3 sequence: CSASGTSFHEQYF. In DNA, the CDR3 is TGCAGTGCTAGCGGGACTAGCTTCCACGAGCAGTACTTC.

To note about this clonotype: This clone may be a read error of a much larger clone one base away. This sequence joins TRBV5-1 and TRBJ2-6; TRBD1 agrees at 7 bases. The V gene's germline CDR1 is SGHRS and CDR2 YFSETQ. The CDR3 has 17 amino acids. V dropped 7 bases and J dropped 4; count of bases not matched to a gene: 14. Written as DNA, the CDR3 is TGCGCCAGCGGCGCCTTACAGGGGCGGTCGGGGGCCAACGTCCTGACTTTC. Translation gives CASGALQGRSGANVLTF.

This rearrangement joins TRBV12-3 or TRBV12-4 to TRBJ1-2; TRBD1 aligns across 10 bases. J lost 8 bases, V lost 6 bases, and 18 bases had no gene match. The CDR3 loop spans 17 amino acids. The CDR3 loop reads CASSPTRTGGGKGGYTF. For the CDR3, the DNA is TGTGCCAGCAGCCCAACCCGGACAGGGGGAGGAAAAGGAGGCTACACCTTC.

J is TRBJ1-5 and V is TRBV6-1; D remains ambiguous. This CDR3 is 13 amino acids long. Germline CDR1 and CDR2: MNHNS and SASEGT. V was pared by 7 bases and J by 6 bases, with 13 bases between. CDR3 bases: TGTGCCAGCAAACTGGCTTTGGGTCAGCCCCAGCATTTT. Translating it yields CASKLALGQPQHF.

In its sample, this clonotype was seen a few times. J is TRBJ1-1 and V is TRBV20-1; D is unclear. Per the germline V gene, CDR1 is DFQATT and CDR2 is SNEGSKA (reference sequence). This CDR3 region has 13 residues. V lost 4 bases and J 3 bases, leaving 12 bases between the germline ends. The CDR3 bases are TGCAGTGCTATGCGGGGATTCGACACTGAAGCTTTCTTT. Its translation is CSAMRGFDTEAFF.

V and J are TRBV5-1 and TRBJ1-1; a weak D match, TRBD1 (5 bases). The CDR3 has 16 amino acids. V lost 0 bases, J lost 4 bases, and 16 bases lay in between. CDR1 SGHRS and CDR2 YFSETQ come from the germline V gene. The CDR3 DNA reads as TGCGCCAGCAGCTTGGTCTTTCTCGAGGGGAGCACTGAAGCTTTCTTT. Amino acids: CASSLVFLEGSTEAFF.

The chain employs TRBV3-1 and TRBJ1-1; no definite D call. The germline V gene has CDR1 LGHDT and CDR2 YNNKEL (reference sequence). V lost 0 bases, J lost 11 bases, and 13 bases lay in between. The CDR3 runs 13 residues. The CDR3 sequence is CASSQDPKGAAFF. The CDR3, as DNA: TGTGCCAGCAGCCAAGATCCTAAAGGTGCGGCTTTCTTT.

This chain uses TRBV5-1 with TRBJ2-7, with TRBD1 matching over 7 bases. V dropped 2 bases and J dropped 0; count of bases not matched to a gene: 8. Germline V gives CDR1 SGHRS, CDR2 YFSETQ. This CDR3 region has 16 residues. The CDR3 nucleotides read TGCGCCAGCAGCTTTCGGGACAGTGCAGTCTCCTACGAGCAGTACTTC. It yields the protein CASSFRDSAVSYEQYF. Full variable domain (rest looked up from reference TRBV5-1 and TRBJ2-7): KAGVTQTPRYLIKTRGQQVTLSCSPISGHRSVSWYQQTPGQGLQFLFEYFSETQRNKGNFPGRFSGRQFSNSRSEMNVSTLELGDSALYLCASSFRDSAVSYEQYFGPGTRLTVT.